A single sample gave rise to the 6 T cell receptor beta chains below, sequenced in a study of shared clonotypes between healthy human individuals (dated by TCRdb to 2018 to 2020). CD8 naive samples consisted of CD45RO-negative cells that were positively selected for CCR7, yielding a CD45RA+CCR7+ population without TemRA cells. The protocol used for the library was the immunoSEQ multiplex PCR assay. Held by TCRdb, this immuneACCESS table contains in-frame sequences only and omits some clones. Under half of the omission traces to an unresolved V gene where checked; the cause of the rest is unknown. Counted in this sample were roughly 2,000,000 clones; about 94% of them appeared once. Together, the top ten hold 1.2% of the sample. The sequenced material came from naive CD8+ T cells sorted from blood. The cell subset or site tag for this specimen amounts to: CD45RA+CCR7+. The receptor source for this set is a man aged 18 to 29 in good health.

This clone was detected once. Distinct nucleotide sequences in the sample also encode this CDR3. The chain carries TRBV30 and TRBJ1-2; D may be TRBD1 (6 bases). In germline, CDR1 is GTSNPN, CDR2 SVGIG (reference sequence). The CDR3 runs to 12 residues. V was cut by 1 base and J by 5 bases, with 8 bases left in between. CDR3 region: CAWSETGYGYTF. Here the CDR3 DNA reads TGTGCCTGGAGTGAGACAGGATATGGCTACACCTTC.

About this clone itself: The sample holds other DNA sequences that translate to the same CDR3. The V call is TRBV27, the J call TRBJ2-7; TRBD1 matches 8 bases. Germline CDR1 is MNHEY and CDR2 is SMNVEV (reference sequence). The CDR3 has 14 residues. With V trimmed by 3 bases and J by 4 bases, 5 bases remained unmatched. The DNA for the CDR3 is TGTGCCAGCAGTTTGAAGGGACAGGCTTACGAGCAGTACTTC. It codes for CASSLKGQAYEQYF.

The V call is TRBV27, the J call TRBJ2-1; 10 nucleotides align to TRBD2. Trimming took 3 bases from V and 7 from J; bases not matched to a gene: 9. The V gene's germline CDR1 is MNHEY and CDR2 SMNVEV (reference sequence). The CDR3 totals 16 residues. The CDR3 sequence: CASSLHSGTSENEQFF. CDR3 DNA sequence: TGTGCCAGCAGTTTGCATTCCGGGACTAGCGAGAATGAGCAGTTCTTC.

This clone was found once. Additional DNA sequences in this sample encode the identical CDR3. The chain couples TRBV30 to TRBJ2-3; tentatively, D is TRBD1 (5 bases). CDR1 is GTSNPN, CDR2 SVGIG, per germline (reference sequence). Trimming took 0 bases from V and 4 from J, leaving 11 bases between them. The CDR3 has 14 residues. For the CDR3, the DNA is TGTGCCTGGAGTGTAGGGGCTGGGGCAGATACGCAGTATTTT. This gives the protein CAWSVGAGADTQYF.

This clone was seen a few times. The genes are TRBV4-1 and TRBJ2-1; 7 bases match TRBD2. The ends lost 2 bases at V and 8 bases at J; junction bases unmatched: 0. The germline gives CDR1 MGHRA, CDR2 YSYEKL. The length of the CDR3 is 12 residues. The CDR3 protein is CASSQREDEQFF. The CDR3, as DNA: TGCGCCAGCAGCCAACGGGAGGATGAGCAGTTCTTC.

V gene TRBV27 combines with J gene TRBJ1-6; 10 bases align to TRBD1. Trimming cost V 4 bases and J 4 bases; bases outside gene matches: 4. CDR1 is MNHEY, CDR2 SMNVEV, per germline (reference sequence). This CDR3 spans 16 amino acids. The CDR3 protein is CASSWGQGTYNSPLHF. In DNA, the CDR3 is TGTGCCAGCAGTTGGGGACAGGGGACATATAATTCACCCCTCCACTTT.